This is a list of T cell receptor beta chains from one sample in a study of OX40 agonist ivuxolimab in advanced cancers. Profiled with immunoSEQ multiplex PCR; TCRdb holds only in-frame clones, not every one. The sample lists just over 35,000 clones, roughly four fifths occurring once. The sequenced sample was CD4+ or CD8+ T cells sorted from blood, obtained in a trial of the OX40 agonist ivuxolimab. Receptors originate from an adult with an advanced solid tumor such as melanoma, head and neck, liver or kidney cancer. CDR3s include the opening cysteine and the closing phenylalanine or tryptophan. D genes are given only for firm matches. For some rows the clone size is stated as once, few or many, or as a class when expanded; others skip it.

V,J,D,size,CDR3,DNA
TRBV6-5,TRBJ2-2,NA,medium-sized,CASSLTRSNTGELFF,TGTGCCAGCAGCCTGACACGATCGAACACCGGGGAGCTGTTTTTT
TRBV7-3,TRBJ2-3,NA,NA,CASSLKGVDTQYF,TGTGCCAGCAGCTTAAAGGGTGTGGATACGCAGTATTTT
TRBV23-1,TRBJ1-6,NA,NA,CASPPRDFSSYNSPLHF,TGCGCCAGCCCTCCACGGGACTTTAGCTCCTATAATTCACCCCTCCACTTT
TRBV6-6,TRBJ2-7,TRBD2,NA,CASSYLGRDHEQYF,TGTGCCAGCAGTTACCTCGGGAGGGACCACGAGCAGTACTTC
TRBV9,TRBJ2-1,TRBD1,NA,CASSEGGQGHEQFF,TGTGCCAGCAGCGAGGGGGGACAGGGGCATGAGCAGTTCTTC
TRBV19,TRBJ1-1,TRBD1,NA,CASSSRTGEGAFF,TGTGCCAGTAGTTCCCGGACAGGGGAAGGAGCTTTCTTT
TRBV29-1,TRBJ1-1,NA,few,CSVEADRNTEAFF,TGCAGCGTTGAGGCGGACAGGAACACTGAAGCTTTCTTT
TRBV6-6,TRBJ2-7,NA,NA,CASSGRDSYEQYF,TGTGCCAGCAGCGGCCGGGATTCCTACGAGCAGTACTTC
TRBV4-2,TRBJ2-1,NA,NA,CASSQDDGSDEQFF,TGTGCCAGCAGCCAAGATGATGGCTCGGATGAGCAGTTCTTC
TRBV19,TRBJ1-6,NA,NA,CASSISENSPLHF,TGTGCCAGTAGTATTTCGGAGAATTCACCCCTCCACTTT
TRBV9,TRBJ2-1,TRBD2,NA,CASSSGTSYNEQFF,TGTGCCAGCAGCTCTGGGACTAGTTACAATGAGCAGTTCTTC
TRBV7-6,TRBJ2-7,TRBD2,NA,CASSYLAGANDEQYF,TGTGCCAGCAGCTACCTAGCGGGAGCCAACGACGAGCAGTACTTC
TRBV11-2,TRBJ2-7,NA,NA,CASSFGLRGPSSYEQYF,TGTGCCAGCAGCTTTGGTTTGCGGGGGCCCAGCTCCTACGAGCAGTACTTC
TRBV28,TRBJ2-7,NA,NA,CASSLDVYEQYF,TGTGCCAGCAGTTTAGACGTGTACGAGCAGTACTTC
TRBV7-9,TRBJ1-1,NA,NA,CASSYDRNTEAFF,TGTGCCAGCAGCTATGACAGGAACACTGAAGCTTTCTTT
TRBV5-6,TRBJ2-7,NA,NA,CASSWAMSYEQYF,TGTGCCAGCAGCTGGGCAATGTCCTACGAGCAGTACTTC
TRBV5-1,TRBJ2-1,NA,NA,CASSLAGTEQFF,TGCGCCAGCAGCTTGGCCGGGACAGAGCAGTTCTTC
TRBV5-1,TRBJ2-3,NA,NA,CASSPLGVLDTQYF,TGCGCCAGCAGCCCCCTCGGGGTGTTAGATACGCAGTATTTT
TRBV10-1,TRBJ2-2,TRBD1,few,CASSLGQGGFTGELFF,TGCGCCAGCAGTCTCGGACAGGGCGGATTCACCGGGGAGCTGTTTTTT
TRBV27,TRBJ2-7,TRBD2,NA,CASSLTPGSGAYEQYF,TGTGCCAGCAGTTTAACTCCGGGGAGCGGGGCCTACGAGCAGTACTTC
TRBV7-9,TRBJ1-2,NA,NA,CASSLAADSNSYTF,TGTGCCAGCAGCTTAGCCGCGGACAGTAATAGCTACACCTTC
TRBV7-9,TRBJ2-7,NA,NA,CASSPRGGTVEQYF,TGTGCCAGCAGCCCCCGAGGCGGGACGGTCGAGCAGTACTTC
TRBV30,TRBJ2-5,NA,NA,CAWSVLVGLGSETQYF,TGTGCCTGGAGTGTACTGGTGGGTTTGGGGTCGGAGACCCAGTACTTC
TRBV6-5,TRBJ1-1,NA,NA,CASSYGQLNTEAFF,TGTGCCAGCAGTTATGGACAGTTGAACACTGAAGCTTTCTTT